The clone carrying this TCR beta chain was seen only a few times. Its target is not known. The authors ran a second PCR of about 6 to 12 cycles using a sample-barcoded 5' primer and a J-beta primer mix. TCRdb re-derived calls from the 5' RACE reads in MiXCR, one entry per CDR3 protein. The table has over 700,000 distinct CDR3 sequences, about 53% seen once. The sample belongs to a study of blood T cells in healthy people across ages. Study conclusions and caveats: Higher diversity, along with more naive CD4+ cells, distinguished long-lived donors from aged donors.

The CDR3 contains 13 residues. The V and J ends lost 6 bases and 3 bases respectively, with 12 bases between them. Germline V gene lookup returns CDR1 MNHEY and CDR2 SVGAGI. The source is a man older than 75 in good health. This sequence joins TRBV6-5 and TRBJ2-7; a weak D match, TRBD2 (6 bases). The sample consisted of blood. CDR3 in amino acids: CASRSGGYYEQYF. In DNA, the CDR3 is TGTGCCAGCAGATCCGGGGGATACTACGAGCAGTACTTC.